This entry is about one T cell receptor (beta chain). This sample is drawn from a study of blood T cell repertoires in COVID-19. Across the whole study: Samples taken during acute and convalescent COVID-19 were collected in the United States, Italy and Spain. From T cells, B-cell-depleted T cells, or PBMCs came the material, which was cDNA or gDNA.

This CDR3 region has 15 residues. From germline, CDR1 is LNHDA and CDR2 SQIVND (reference sequence). Trimming at V came to 4 bases and at J to 4 bases, leaving 5 bases not matched to a gene. Followed over time, Seattle patients had been enrolled while infection was active. Authors' data handling: Amplification of reference gene primers was used by the study to estimate nucleated cell counts. Clones were sequenced by immunoSEQ multiplex PCR, and TCRdb holds only the in-frame ones, with some missing. V and J calls and clone size are as listed in that table; D and trimming were resolved from the DNA. The sample consists of 200,000 to 250,000 clones, more than 80% of them appearing once.

The chain combines TRBV19 with TRBJ1-5; 9 nucleotides match TRBD1. The sequencing input was peripheral blood. This TCR came from a woman at least 80 years old with COVID-19, enrolled during active disease. This CDR3 reads CASSKDRGANQPQHF. CDR3 nucleotides: TGTGCCAGTAGTAAGGACAGGGGAGCTAATCAGCCCCAGCATTTT.